What follows are 11 T cell receptor beta chains derived from one specimen sequenced in a study of beta chain features in type 1 diabetes. Broader study findings: Significant though moderate, a shortening of TCRB CDR3s appeared in all four CD4+ subsets of Type 1 diabetes patients.

No cognate antigen is known for these TCRs. The study reverse transcribed the entire isolated RNA, so it sequenced expressed TCRB transcripts. TCRdb keeps only in-frame clones here, not all; method: immunoSEQ multiplex PCR. The profile shows over 200,000 clones, approximately 10% of them singletons. What was sequenced was naive CD4+ T cells from blood. These receptors were collected from a man aged 25 to 40 with type 1 diabetes.

This clone was found a few times. V and J are TRBV9 and TRBJ2-2, with D possibly matching TRBD2 (7 bases). Germline-derived CDR1 and CDR2 are SGDLS and YYNGEE. CDR3 length: 15 amino acids. Trimming took off 3 bases at V and 9 bases at J, with 18 bases between the two ends. Written as DNA, the CDR3 is TGTGCCAGCAGCGGAGGGGGGGCCCATCTCCGGGAGCTGTTTTTT. Translated, it gives CASSGGGAHLRELFF.

The sample holds a few counts of this clone. This chain joins TRBV29-1 and TRBJ2-2; possibly TRBD2 for D (7 bases). Germline V gives CDR1 SQVTM, CDR2 ANQGSEA. With 4 bases removed from V and 1 base from J, the gap between germline ends came to 13 bases. The CDR3 extends over 15 amino acids. CDR3 sequence (DNA): TGCAGCGTTGTAGGGGGGGGGATGAACACCGGGGAGCTGTTTTTT. It translates to CSVVGGGMNTGELFF.

The chain carries TRBV7-9 and TRBJ1-1; TRBD1 is a possible D gene (5 bases). The germline gives CDR1 SEHNR, CDR2 FQNEAQ (reference sequence). The CDR3 loop spans 14 amino acids. Trimming took 5 bases from V and 5 from J, leaving 15 bases between them. The DNA for the CDR3 is TGTGCCAGCAGCCCCCAGGGATTTGGAACTGAAGCTTTCTTT. As protein: CASSPQGFGTEAFF.

This clone was detected a few times. The chain links TRBV5-6 to TRBJ2-7; D may be TRBD2 (6 bases). Germline loops: CDR1 SGHDT, CDR2 YYEEEE. This CDR3 contains 17 residues. The V end lost 2 bases, the J end lost 3 bases, and 21 bases lay between the germline ends. CDR3 bases: TGTGCCAGCAGCTTCGGGTTTGTCGGGGGAGCCCTCTACGAGCAGTACTTC. Encoded protein: CASSFGFVGGALYEQYF.

V gene TRBV6-5 combines with J gene TRBJ1-6; 8 bases line up with TRBD1. The CDR3 is 14 amino acids. Per germline, CDR1 MNHEY and CDR2 SVGAGI. The ends lost 5 bases at V and 7 bases at J; junction bases unmatched: 4. The chain's CDR3 is CASSLRDRNSPLHF. CDR3 DNA: TGTGCCAGCAGTCTCCGGGACAGGAATTCACCCCTCCACTTT.

This clone was observed a handful of times. This sequence joins TRBV2 and TRBJ1-1; no clear D gene. This CDR3 has 12 amino acids. CDR1 is SNHLY, CDR2 FYNNEI, per germline. The V end was cut by 11 bases, the J end by 1 base, with 11 bases between. CDR3 in amino acids: CAGSTANTEAFF. CDR3 in DNA: TGTGCCGGGTCTACAGCGAACACTGAAGCTTTCTTT.

A few counts support this clone. This chain uses TRBV25-1 with TRBJ1-1, with D unclear. Germline lookup yields CDR1 MGHDK and CDR2 SYGVNS. The CDR3 runs to 11 residues. The V gene lost 7 bases and the J gene lost 1 base, with 4 bases spanning the gap. CDR3 amino acids: CASTKNTEAFF. In nucleotides, the CDR3 is TGTGCCAGCACCAAGAACACTGAAGCTTTCTTT.

This clone turned up a few times. The chain couples TRBV11-2 to TRBJ1-2; D is unclear. Trimming shortened V by 0 bases and J by 5 bases, and 7 bases separated the two germline ends. Germline-derived CDR1 and CDR2 are SGHAT and FQNNGV. The CDR3 extends over 13 amino acids. The CDR3: CASSLDHQYGYTF. The DNA of the CDR3 is TGTGCCAGCAGCTTAGATCATCAGTATGGCTACACCTTC. Full variable domain (outside the CDR3, taken from reference TRBV11-2 and TRBJ1-2): EAGVAQSPRYKIIEKRQSVAFWCNPISGHATLYWYQQILGQGPKLLIQFQNNGVVDDSQLPKDRFSAERLKGVDSTLKIQPAKLEDSAVYLCASSLDHQYGYTFGSGTRLTVV.

This rearrangement joins TRBV7-9 to TRBJ1-1; TRBD1 is a possible D gene (5 bases). Germline assignment: CDR1 SEHNR and CDR2 FQNEAQ (reference sequence). The CDR3 is 13 residues long. Between the trimmed V and J ends, which lost 4 bases and 7 bases, there was a span of 13 bases. The CDR3 sequence is CASSSRQGGEAFF. The CDR3 coding sequence is TGTGCCAGCAGCTCCCGGCAGGGCGGTGAAGCTTTCTTT.

This clone was seen only a few times. The V gene is TRBV14, the J gene TRBJ2-1; TRBD1 matches 8 bases. The length of the CDR3 is 17 residues. Germline loops: CDR1 SGHDN, CDR2 FVKESK. After removal of 3 bases from V and 10 bases from J, the junction contained 17 bases not matched to a gene. CDR3 region: CASSHLGSWQGAREQFF. For the CDR3, the DNA is TGTGCCAGCAGCCACCTAGGTTCGTGGCAGGGGGCTCGGGAGCAGTTCTTC. The whole variable domain, filled in from reference TRBV14 and TRBJ2-1, reads EAGVTQFPSHSVIEKGQTVTLRCDPISGHDNLYWYRRVMGKEIKFLLHFVKESKQDESGMPNNRFLAERTGGTYSTLKVQPAELEDSGVYFCASSHLGSWQGAREQFFGPGTRLTVL.

CDR3 region: CACCSGSTDTQYF. In DNA form, the CDR3 reads TGTGCCTGTTGTAGCGGAAGCACAGATACGCAGTATTTT. The chain couples TRBV28 to TRBJ2-3, with D maybe TRBD2 (6 bases). The CDR3 consists of 13 residues. With 11 bases removed from V and 0 bases from J, the gap between germline ends came to 12 bases. Germline assignment: CDR1 MDHEN and CDR2 SYDVKM.